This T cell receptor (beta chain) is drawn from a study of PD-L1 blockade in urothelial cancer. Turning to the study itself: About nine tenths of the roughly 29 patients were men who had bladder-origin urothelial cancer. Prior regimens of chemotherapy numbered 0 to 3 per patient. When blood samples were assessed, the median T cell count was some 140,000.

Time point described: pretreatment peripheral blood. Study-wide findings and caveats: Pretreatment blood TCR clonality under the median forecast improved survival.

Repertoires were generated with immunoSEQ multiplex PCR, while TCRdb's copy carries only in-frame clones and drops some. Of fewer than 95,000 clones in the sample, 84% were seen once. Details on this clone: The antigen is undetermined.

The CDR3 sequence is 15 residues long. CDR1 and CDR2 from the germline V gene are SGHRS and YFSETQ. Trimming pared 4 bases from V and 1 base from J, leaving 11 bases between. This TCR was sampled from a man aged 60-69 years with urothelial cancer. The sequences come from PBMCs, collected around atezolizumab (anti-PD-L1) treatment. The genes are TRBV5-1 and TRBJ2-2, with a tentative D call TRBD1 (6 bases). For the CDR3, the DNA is TGCGCCAGCAGCCCCGGGACAAAGAACACCGGGGAGCTGTTTTTT. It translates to CASSPGTKNTGELFF. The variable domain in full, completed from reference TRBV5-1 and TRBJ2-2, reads KAGVTQTPRYLIKTRGQQVTLSCSPISGHRSVSWYQQTPGQGLQFLFEYFSETQRNKGNFPGRFSGRQFSNSRSEMNVSTLELGDSALYLCASSPGTKNTGELFFGEGSRLTVL.